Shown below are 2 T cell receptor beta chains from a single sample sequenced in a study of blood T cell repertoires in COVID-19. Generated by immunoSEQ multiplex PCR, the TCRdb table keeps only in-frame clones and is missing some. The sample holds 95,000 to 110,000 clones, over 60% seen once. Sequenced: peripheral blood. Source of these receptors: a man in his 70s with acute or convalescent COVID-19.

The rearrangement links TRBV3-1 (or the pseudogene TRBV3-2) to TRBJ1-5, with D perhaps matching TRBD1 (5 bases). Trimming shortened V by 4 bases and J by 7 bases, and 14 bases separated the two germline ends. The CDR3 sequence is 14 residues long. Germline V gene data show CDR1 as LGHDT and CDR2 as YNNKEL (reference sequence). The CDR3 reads CASSLKVGGQPQHF. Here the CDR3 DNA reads TGTGCCAGCAGCCTTAAAGTGGGGGGGCAGCCCCAGCATTTT.

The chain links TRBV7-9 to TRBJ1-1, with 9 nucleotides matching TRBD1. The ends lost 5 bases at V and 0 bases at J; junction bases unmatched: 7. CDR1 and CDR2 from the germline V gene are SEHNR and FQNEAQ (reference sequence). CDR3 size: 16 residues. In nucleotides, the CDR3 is TGTGCCAGCAGCCAAGGACAGGGGCTGTTGAACACTGAAGCTTTCTTT. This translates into CASSQGQGLLNTEAFF.